A selection of T cell receptor beta chains follows, all from one sample in a study of cytomegalovirus exposure and HLA in healthy donors. Profiled with immunoSEQ multiplex PCR; TCRdb holds only in-frame clones, not every one. Among over 150,000 clones listed, roughly 77% were seen once. The sample consisted of PBMCs. These receptors were obtained from a woman aged 45-59 years in good health and CMV-seropositive. CDR3s include the opening cysteine and the closing phenylalanine or tryptophan. D genes are given only for firm matches.

>TRBV6-6|-
CASSKHRDGNTEAFF
>TRBV5-4|TRBD1
CASSPQGAGNTIYF
>TRBV5-5|-
CASSFSRAWDGYTF
>TRBV11-2|-
CASSAREEGNTIYF
>TRBV4-3|TRBD2
CASSQVAGASYEQYF
>TRBV6-1|TRBD1
CASSAFRGRGETQYF
>TRBV2|-
CASRELVFNEQFF
>TRBV29-1|TRBD2
CSVGAGGHTGELFF
>TRBV5-8|TRBD2
CASSSRRGAGEQYF
>TRBV27|-
CASSLSPDTAEAFF
>TRBV7-2|-
CASSLLGGEQFF
>TRBV27|-
CASRALGAGIQETQYF
>TRBV11-2|TRBD1
CASSLMGQGYTEAFF
>TRBV6-5|TRBD1
CASSRKGQGDQPQHF
>TRBV4-3|-
CASSPDRRGDEQYF
>TRBV27|-
CASSLYGDSGNTIYF
>TRBV25-1|-
CASSANRFTGELFF
>TRBV9|-
CASSPLPQRGGKLFF
>TRBV6-6|-
CASSYSTGQVSPLHF
>TRBV14|-
CASSQDRDNILTEQFF
>TRBV14|TRBD2
CASSDSTSRPYNEQFF
>TRBV7-2|TRBD1
CASSRATGGAKNIQYF
>TRBV19|TRBD1
CASKDRVNTEAFF
>TRBV7-3|-
CASSPTGSAYSGANVLTF
>TRBV11-3|TRBD2
CASSPPGGTLGEQYF
>TRBV29-1|-
CSVEGQGYEQYF
>TRBV19|-
CASSRGRGALFHEQFF
>TRBV2|-
CASNRETMNTEAFF
>TRBV2|-
CASSVQGVNTGELFF
>TRBV5-8|TRBD1
CASSPGQGLMNTEAFF
>TRBV27|TRBD2
CASSFWPGGPSTDTQYF
>TRBV7-6|TRBD1
CASSSWTGSGNTIYF
>TRBV15|TRBD1
CATSLPHRGANYGYTF
>TRBV5-1|-
CASSLNSGSTDTQYF
>TRBV7-2|TRBD2
CASSLYGGGASGEQYF